This entry lists 17 T cell receptor beta chains sequenced from one sample in a study of blood T cells in healthy people across ages. A sample-barcoded 5' primer and a J-beta primer mix were used in a second PCR of roughly 6 to 11 cycles. TCRdb re-analysed the 5' RACE reads in MiXCR, keeping a single row per CDR3 protein. The sample includes hundreds of thousands of distinct CDR3 sequences, approximately 30% seen only once; the top ten take around a sixth. The sequenced sample consisted of blood. Every receptor here comes from a woman aged 80 or older in good health.

This clonotype was seen many times. The chain uses TRBV7-2 and TRBJ1-2; D is perhaps TRBD1 (5 bases). The V end lost 5 bases, the J end lost 2 bases, and 12 bases lay between the germline ends. CDR1 and CDR2 from the germline V gene are SGHTA and FQGNSA. The CDR3 runs 14 residues. The CDR3 nucleotides are TGTGCCAGCAGCCTCCGGGGGGGGAACTATGGCTACACCTTC. Translation gives CASSLRGGNYGYTF.

Turning to this clonotype: This sequence may be a read error, since a much larger clone differs from it by one base. The rearrangement links TRBV4-2 to TRBJ2-1; D gene unclear. Germline V gene lookup returns CDR1 LGHNA and CDR2 YNFKEQ. V was clipped by 1 base and J by 8 bases, with 15 bases between them. The CDR3 has 15 amino acids. This CDR3 reads CASSQGSAVEDEQFF. CDR3 bases: TGTGCCAGCAGCCAAGGGAGCGCTGTAGAGGATGAGCAGTTCTTC.

At least ten counts were recorded for this clonotype. The chain employs TRBV20-1 and TRBJ1-5; tentatively, D is TRBD1 (5 bases). V gave up 4 bases and J gave up 3 bases, with 16 bases separating them. The CDR3 extends over 15 amino acids. CDR1 and CDR2 (germline): DFQATT, SNEGSKA (reference sequence). CDR3: CSAIVFSGDNQPQHF. The CDR3 DNA reads as TGCAGTGCTATTGTCTTTTCGGGGGACAATCAGCCCCAGCATTTT.

A few counts support this clonotype. A much larger clone lies a single base off, so this may be a read error. This chain connects TRBV20-1 to TRBJ1-4; D unclear. The CDR3 is 12 amino acids. Germline V gene lookup returns CDR1 DFQATT and CDR2 SNEGSKA (reference sequence). The CDR3 region has the DNA TGCAGGGCCGGGAGGCTTAATGAAAAACTGTTTTTT. It translates to CRAGRLNEKLFF.

The sample holds a few counts of this clonotype. A read error may explain this, as a much larger clone is one base away. This chain joins TRBV29-1 and TRBJ2-1; TRBD2 might be the D (7 bases). CDR3 length equals 15 residues. From germline, CDR1 is SQVTM and CDR2 ANQGSEA. The germline V and J ends were trimmed by 4 bases and 13 bases, with 26 bases remaining between them. The CDR3 region is CSVALGGRSQETQFF. The DNA for the CDR3 is TGCAGCGTTGCCCTCGGGGGGCGATCCCAAGAGACCCAGTTCTTC.

The rearrangement joins TRBV28 to TRBJ2-7, with TRBD1 as a possible D gene (6 bases). With 3 bases removed from V and 5 bases from J, the gap between germline ends came to 14 bases. Germline V gives CDR1 MDHEN, CDR2 SYDVKM. This CDR3 is 14 amino acids long. The CDR3 coding sequence is TGTGCCAGCAGTTTTGGGGGCGAGGCCCACGAGCAGTACTTC. Encoded protein: CASSFGGEAHEQYF.

This clonotype was counted ten times or more. The CDR3 is CASSFGGLGTEAFF. The CDR3, as DNA: TGCGCCAGCAGCTTCGGGGGGCTGGGGACTGAAGCTTTCTTT. This chain uses TRBV5-1 with TRBJ1-1, with TRBD1 as a possible D gene (6 bases). CDR3 length: 14 residues. Trimming shortened V by 2 bases and J by 5 bases, and 13 bases separated the two germline ends. Looked up from germline, CDR1 is SGHRS and CDR2 is YFSETQ.

This clonotype showed up many times. The CDR3 DNA follows: TGCGCCAGCAGCCGGGACAGTATGGACTACGAGCAGTACTTC. Protein: CASSRDSMDYEQYF. The chain joins TRBV5-1 to TRBJ2-7, with 7 nucleotides matching TRBD1. In germline, CDR1 is SGHRS, CDR2 YFSETQ. The CDR3 consists of 14 residues. J was trimmed by 3 bases and V by 4 bases; bases with no gene match: 7. The whole variable domain, filled in from reference TRBV5-1 and TRBJ2-7, reads KAGVTQTPRYLIKTRGQQVTLSCSPISGHRSVSWYQQTPGQGLQFLFEYFSETQRNKGNFPGRFSGRQFSNSRSEMNVSTLELGDSALYLCASSRDSMDYEQYFGPGTRLTVT.

With respect to this clonotype: This could be a read error, since a much larger clone is one nucleotide away. The chain carries TRBV20-1 and TRBJ1-4, with D unclear. Per the germline V gene, CDR1 is DFQATT and CDR2 is SNEGSKA (reference sequence). The CDR3 has 14 residues. The CDR3 DNA reads as TGCAGTGCTAGATCAGGACTGCCCAATGAAAAACGGTTTTTT. Translated, it gives CSARSGLPNEKRFF.

Remarks on this clonotype: A clone one base away is much larger, so this may be a read error. The CDR3 DNA is TGCAGTGCTAGTATAAACTCGAGGAGCGAGCAGTACTTC. Translated: CSASINSRSEQYF. V and J are TRBV20-1 and TRBJ2-5, with D unresolved. The J call may be in error: the DNA end matches TRBJ2-7 better. Germline assignment: CDR1 DFQATT and CDR2 SNEGSKA (reference sequence). This CDR3 is built from 13 residues.

This chain uses TRBV20-1 with TRBJ1-2, with 7 bases aligning to TRBD1. The trim removed 6 bases at V and 5 bases at J, leaving 18 bases unmatched. Per the germline V gene, CDR1 is DFQATT and CDR2 is SNEGSKA (reference sequence). The CDR3 spans 16 residues. CDR3 region: CSADTYRDRDSYGYTF. The DNA for the CDR3 is TGCAGTGCCGATACTTACCGGGACAGAGATTCGTATGGCTACACCTTC.

The V and J genes are TRBV27 and TRBJ1-6; 7 nucleotides align to TRBD1. The CDR3 consists of 17 residues. Germline V gene data show CDR1 as MNHEY and CDR2 as SMNVEV (reference sequence). V lost 5 bases to trimming and J lost 3 bases; unmatched junction nucleotides: 10. This CDR3 is CASSHGQADLYNSPLHF. CDR3 in DNA: TGTGCCAGCAGTCACGGACAGGCCGATCTCTATAATTCACCCCTCCACTTT.

On this clonotype itself: Sequence at one end of the junction differs from germline and may be a read error. V and J are TRBV4-3 and TRBJ2-2; tentatively, D is TRBD1 (6 bases). The CDR3 has 17 amino acids. Per the germline V gene, CDR1 is LGHNA and CDR2 is YSLEER. This chain's CDR3 is CASSQQAAGANTGEPFF. Here the CDR3 DNA reads TGCGCCAGCAGCCAACAGGCGGCAGGGGCGAACACCGGGGAGCCGTTTTTT.

The V and J genes are TRBV12-3 or TRBV12-4 and TRBJ1-1; maybe TRBD1 (6 bases). With 2 bases removed from V and 1 base from J, the gap between germline ends came to 11 bases. The CDR3 runs to 15 residues. The CDR3 bases are TGTGCCAGCAGTTTAATGGGGACACAGAACACTGAAGCTTTCTTT. Its protein product is CASSLMGTQNTEAFF.

In this sample, this clonotype turned up a few times. The V and J genes are TRBV20-1 and TRBJ2-2, with D perhaps being TRBD1 or TRBD2 (5 bases each). This CDR3 is 15 amino acids long. The V gene lost 5 bases and the J gene lost 0 bases, with 13 bases spanning the gap. The germline gives CDR1 DFQATT, CDR2 SNEGSKA (reference sequence). The CDR3 nucleotides are TGCAGTGCTCGACCGGGACGTTCGAACACCGGGGAGCTGTTTTTT. Amino acids: CSARPGRSNTGELFF.

The chain employs TRBV7-9 and TRBJ2-7; the D gene is possibly TRBD2 (5 bases). The tail of the sequence fits TRBJ2-5 better, so the J call may be wrong. The CDR3 is 15 amino acids. Germline V CDR1 and CDR2: SEHNR, FQNEAQ (reference sequence). The CDR3 protein is CASSAEGGSIETQYF. In nucleotides, the CDR3 is TGTGCCAGCAGCGCCGAGGGTGGGTCTATAGAGACCCAGTACTTC.

V gene TRBV10-3 combines with J gene TRBJ2-6; the D gene is possibly TRBD1 (5 bases). This CDR3 comprises 14 residues. The V and J ends lost 6 bases and 0 bases respectively, with 6 bases between them. CDR1 and CDR2 (germline): ENHRY, SYGVKD. In DNA form, the CDR3 reads TGTGCCATCAGAGGGGACTCTGGGGCCAACGTCCTGACTTTC. Translated: CAIRGDSGANVLTF.